Following are 28 T cell receptor beta chains from one sample sequenced in a study of shared clonotypes between healthy human individuals. Sequencing used immunoSEQ multiplex PCR; TCRdb keeps in-frame clones, though not all of them. The sample has about a million clones, 77% seen once. The sequenced sample consisted of memory CD4+ T cells from PBMCs. Subset described: CD45RA-negative fraction. These receptors came from a man younger than 35 in good health. Some clones in this sample may be carry-over from other donors' samples.

V is TRBV6-6 and J is TRBJ2-7; 12 bases align to TRBD1. The germline V gene encodes CDR1 MNHNY and CDR2 SVGAGI (reference sequence). The J segment lost 5 bases and the V segment lost 2 bases, leaving 1 base of the junction unmatched. This CDR3 comprises 14 residues. The CDR3 loop is CASSYGTGGHEQYF. For the CDR3, the DNA is TGTGCCAGCAGTTACGGGACAGGGGGCCACGAGCAGTACTTC.

The chain carries TRBV10-3 and TRBJ2-7; 10 bases fit TRBD2. The trim removed 5 bases at V and 2 bases at J, leaving 6 bases unmatched. The CDR3 runs to 15 residues. CDR1 ENHRY and CDR2 SYGVKD come from the germline V gene. The CDR3 nucleotides are TGTGCCATCAGTCGGGGACTAGCGCAAACCTACGAGCAGTACTTC. Translation: CAISRGLAQTYEQYF.

V and J are TRBV7-3 and TRBJ2-7; 12 positions agree with TRBD2. The CDR3 covers 17 residues. Germline V CDR1 and CDR2: SGHTA, FQGTGA. V shed 0 bases, J shed 3 bases, and the junction held 6 bases outside the gene matches. The CDR3 spells CASSLTGRTSGNYEQYF. For the CDR3, the DNA is TGTGCCAGCAGCTTAACGGGTCGGACTAGCGGGAACTACGAGCAGTACTTC.

A remark on this clone: An end of the junction differs from the germline gene, which may be a read error. This chain links TRBV5-8 with TRBJ2-1; the D gene could be TRBD1 or TRBD2 (6 bases each). Germline lookup yields CDR1 SGHTS and CDR2 YDEGEE. This CDR3 comprises 12 residues. For the CDR3, the DNA is TGTGCCAGCAGCCCGATGGGGGGCTCCACCCTCTTC. It encodes CASSPMGGSTLF.

V usage is TRBV5-1 and J usage is TRBJ1-1; 7 bases agree with TRBD1. The germline V gene encodes CDR1 SGHRS and CDR2 YFSETQ. The length of the CDR3 is 14 residues. V dropped 3 bases and J dropped 7; count of bases not matched to a gene: 9. The CDR3 region has the DNA TGCGCCAGCAGCTCAGCAGACAGGGCGAGTGAAGCTTTCTTT. This encodes CASSSADRASEAFF.

This clone was observed many times. V is TRBV9 and J is TRBJ2-7, with 10 bases lining up with TRBD2. This CDR3 is 16 amino acids long. Germline CDR1 is SGDLS and CDR2 is YYNGEE. The V and J ends lost 4 bases and 3 bases, in that order; junction bases with no gene match: 10. The CDR3 loop is CASSPYRLAGFYEQYF. The DNA for the CDR3 is TGTGCCAGCAGCCCCTATAGACTAGCGGGTTTCTACGAGCAGTACTTC.

This chain joins TRBV20-1 and TRBJ2-4; possibly TRBD1 or TRBD2 for D (5 bases each). Germline V gives CDR1 DFQATT, CDR2 SNEGSKA (reference sequence). Trimming left V 6 bases short and J 15 bases short, with 15 bases between. CDR3 length equals 10 residues. For the CDR3, the DNA is TGCAGTGCCCGAGAGGGGCCCGTGTACTTC. The encoded protein is CSAREGPVYF.

A remark on this clone: Other DNA sequences of this sample code for an identical CDR3. The chain uses TRBV4-1 and TRBJ1-2; TRBD1 agrees at 9 bases. Per germline, CDR1 MGHRA and CDR2 YSYEKL. The CDR3 has 14 residues. With 3 bases clipped from V and 5 bases from J, the junction kept 4 bases outside the gene matches. The CDR3, as DNA: TGCGCCAGCAGCCAGGGGACAGGGTTTTATGGCTACACCTTC. It is translated as CASSQGTGFYGYTF.

This chain connects TRBV7-2 to TRBJ2-5; 10 bases align to TRBD2. Germline CDR1 SGHTA, CDR2 FQGNSA. This CDR3 comprises 14 residues. V was pared by 5 bases and J by 3 bases, with 3 bases of the junction left unmatched. In DNA, the CDR3 is TGTGCCAGCAGCGCAGGGACTAGCGAAGAGACCCAGTACTTC. Protein product: CASSAGTSEETQYF.

The chain has TRBV18 and TRBJ2-5, with 14 bases identical to TRBD2. The CDR3 covers 20 residues. J lost 7 bases, V lost 5 bases, and 21 bases had no gene match. CDR1 is KGHSH and CDR2 is LQKENI in the germline V gene. CDR3 loop: CASSSGGPGLAGAQERTQYF. DNA of the CDR3: TGTGCCAGCTCATCGGGGGGCCCGGGACTAGCGGGAGCCCAAGAGAGGACCCAGTACTTC. Combining the CDR3 with reference TRBV18 and TRBJ2-5 gives the whole variable domain NAGVMQNPRHLVRRRGQEARLRCSPMKGHSHVYWYRQLPEEGLKFMVYLQKENIIDESGMPKERFSAEFPKEGPSILRIQQVVRGDSAAYFCASSSGGPGLAGAQERTQYFGPGTRLLVL.

This clone was counted a single time. The identical CDR3 is also encoded by other nucleotide sequences in the sample. V and J are TRBV20-1 and TRBJ2-5; D unclear. CDR3 length: 10 residues. V was shortened by 0 bases and J by 5 bases, with 1 base between the two germline ends. CDR1 is DFQATT, CDR2 SNEGSKA, per germline (reference sequence). CDR3 nucleotide sequence: TGCAGTGCTAGAGAGGAGACCCAGTACTTC. Translation gives CSAREETQYF.

This clone occurred a few times. V usage is TRBV7-2 and J usage is TRBJ2-1, with TRBD2 identical over 7 bases. From germline, CDR1 is SGHTA and CDR2 FQGNSA. The V and J ends lost 1 base and 7 bases, in that order; junction bases with no gene match: 16. CDR3 length equals 18 residues. CDR3 DNA sequence: TGTGCCAGCAGCTTAGGCCCTGCGGCTAGCGGATGGGGGAATGAGCAGTTCTTC. Its protein product is CASSLGPAASGWGNEQFF.

The chain recombines TRBV7-3 with TRBJ2-5; 8 bases line up with TRBD1. This CDR3 is 16 amino acids long. Germline assignment: CDR1 SGHTA and CDR2 FQGTGA. Trimming cost V 1 base and J 2 bases; bases outside gene matches: 6. The CDR3 nucleotides are TGTGCCAGCAGCTTAAGAACAGGGGGTGGACAAGAGACCCAGTACTTC. Translating it yields CASSLRTGGGQETQYF.

The chain uses TRBV9 and TRBJ1-2; no reliable D call. V was pared by 0 bases and J by 7 bases, with 19 bases between. CDR1 is SGDLS and CDR2 is YYNGEE in the germline V gene. The CDR3 totals 16 residues. In DNA, the CDR3 is TGTGCCAGCAGCGTAGCTGAAAGGGAGGTGGGAAGTGGCTACACCTTC. It encodes CASSVAEREVGSGYTF.

This clone was counted many times. V usage is TRBV12-5 and J usage is TRBJ2-5, with 7 positions matching TRBD2. V was pared by 0 bases and J by 5 bases, with 9 bases of the junction left unmatched. The CDR3 consists of 16 residues. The V gene's germline CDR1 is LGHNT and CDR2 FRNRAP. In DNA form, the CDR3 reads TGTGCTAGTGGTTTGGTACGGGCGGGAGAAGGGGAGACCCAGTACTTC. Amino acid sequence: CASGLVRAGEGETQYF.

The V call is TRBV4-3, the J call TRBJ1-3; 9 nucleotides align to TRBD1. The CDR3 spans 17 residues. V lost 3 bases and J lost 4; bases outside the gene matches: 10. Germline CDR1 reads LGHNA; CDR2 reads YSLEER. The CDR3 nucleotides are TGCGCCAGCAGCCAGAGCTATAGGACAGGGGACGGAAACACCATATATTTT. Translating it yields CASSQSYRTGDGNTIYF.

This chain connects TRBV18 to TRBJ1-5, with D unresolved. V lost 5 bases and J lost 7, with 12 bases in between. Germline values: CDR1 KGHSH, CDR2 LQKENI. The CDR3 extends over 13 amino acids. The CDR3 spells CASSVSAGQPQHF. The CDR3 nucleotides are TGTGCCAGCTCAGTGTCGGCTGGGCAGCCCCAGCATTTT. Filled out from reference TRBV18 and TRBJ1-5, the complete variable domain reads NAGVMQNPRHLVRRRGQEARLRCSPMKGHSHVYWYRQLPEEGLKFMVYLQKENIIDESGMPKERFSAEFPKEGPSILRIQQVVRGDSAAYFCASSVSAGQPQHFGDGTRLSIL.

For this clone: A read error is likely here: a far larger clone is one base away. The final CDR3 position lacks the conserved phenylalanine or tryptophan, pointing to a likely read error. The chain uses TRBV5-6 and TRBJ1-2; D remains unclear. Germline V lookup: CDR1 SGHDT, CDR2 YYEEEE. The CDR3 has 14 amino acids. The V and J ends lost 0 bases and 7 bases respectively, with 13 bases between them. CDR3 amino acids: CASSLGPGWSGYTV. CDR3 bases: TGTGCCAGCAGCTTGGGCCCGGGTTGGAGTGGCTACACCGTC.

This chain joins TRBV9 and TRBJ2-1; D is ambiguous. CDR3 length equals 12 residues. Deletions cut 4 bases from V and 15 bases from J, with 17 bases between. Germline V lookup: CDR1 SGDLS, CDR2 YYNGEE. The CDR3 region is CASSPGRGSRFF. The CDR3 DNA follows: TGTGCCAGCAGCCCCGGGCGTGGGTCACGGTTCTTC.

V usage is TRBV5-8 and J usage is TRBJ1-4; D might be TRBD1 (5 bases). Germline CDR1 and CDR2: SGHTS and YDEGEE. This CDR3 is 19 amino acids long. Trimming took off 6 bases at V and 2 bases at J, with 26 bases between the two ends. The CDR3 sequence: CASTPRRTTARTTNEKLFF. The CDR3 coding sequence is TGTGCCAGCACGCCCCGGCGGACAACCGCCCGAACTACTAATGAAAAACTGTTTTTT.

The chain has TRBV7-2 and TRBJ1-2, with D perhaps TRBD1 (6 bases). Germline CDR1 and CDR2: SGHTA and FQGNSA. The CDR3 covers 13 residues. Trimming removed 5 bases at V and 4 bases at J, with 11 bases between. The CDR3 DNA reads TGTGCCAGCAGCCAAGACAGGCTCTATGGCTACACCTTC. It is translated as CASSQDRLYGYTF.

This clone showed up many times. V is TRBV27 and J is TRBJ2-1, with 8 bases matching TRBD2. V lost 10 bases, J lost 9 bases, and 14 bases stayed unmatched. Germline V lookup: CDR1 MNHEY, CDR2 SMNVEV (reference sequence). The CDR3 runs 14 residues. The CDR3 sequence is CATKPGTSISEQFF. In nucleotides, the CDR3 is TGTGCCACCAAACCCGGGACTAGTATCAGTGAGCAGTTCTTC.

This chain joins TRBV19 and TRBJ2-1; D remains unclear. Trimming left V 5 bases short and J 8 bases short, with 10 bases between. Germline V gene data show CDR1 as LNHDA and CDR2 as SQIVND (reference sequence). The CDR3 is made up of 12 amino acids. CDR3 DNA sequence: TGTGCCAGTAGTGATCCGCCAGATGAGCAGTTCTTC. Its translation is CASSDPPDEQFF.

The CDR3 DNA reads as TGTGCCAGCAGTCCTCACGGAGGGAGTAGGAACGAGCAGTACTTC. Amino acid sequence: CASSPHGGSRNEQYF. The gene calls are TRBV6-5 and TRBJ2-7; D possibly corresponds to TRBD2 (6 bases). Germline CDR1 MNHEY, CDR2 SVGAGI. This CDR3 comprises 15 residues. V was cut by 5 bases and J by 5 bases, with 19 bases left in between.

For the CDR3, the DNA is TGTGCCAGCATCCGGGACAGGAACACAGATACGCAGTATTTT. Translating it yields CASIRDRNTDTQYF. The V call is TRBV2, the J call TRBJ2-3, with 8 bases identical to TRBD1. The germline V gene encodes CDR1 SNHLY and CDR2 FYNNEI. This CDR3 is built from 14 residues. V lost 7 bases to trimming and J lost 2 bases; unmatched junction nucleotides: 5. Using reference TRBV2 and TRBJ2-3 for the parts outside the CDR3, the full variable domain is EPEVTQTPSHQVTQMGQEVILRCVPISNHLYFYWYRQILGQKVEFLVSFYNNEISEKSEIFDDQFSVERPDGSNFTLKIRSTKLEDSAMYFCASIRDRNTDTQYFGPGTRLTVL.

This rearrangement joins TRBV6-4 to TRBJ1-5, with D possibly matching TRBD1 (6 bases). Trimming removed 7 bases from V and 5 bases from J, with 15 bases in between. Germline lookup yields CDR1 MRHNA and CDR2 SNTAGT. This CDR3 contains 14 residues. The CDR3 region has the DNA TGTGCCAGCACCCCCCAGGGGTGGCATCAGCCCCAGCATTTT. It yields the protein CASTPQGWHQPQHF.

The J gene is TRBJ1-1, the V gene TRBV5-4; TRBD1 agrees at 7 bases. Germline values: CDR1 SGHNT, CDR2 YYREEE (reference sequence). The V and J ends lost 4 bases and 0 bases, in that order; junction bases with no gene match: 6. The CDR3 length is 15 residues. The CDR3 spells CASSGTGTVNTEAFF. Written as DNA, the CDR3 is TGTGCCAGCAGCGGAACCGGGACAGTGAACACTGAAGCTTTCTTT.

This clone was detected a few times. The rearrangement links TRBV6-5 to TRBJ2-7; TRBD2 might be the D (5 bases). The V gene lost 7 bases and the J gene lost 3 bases, with 16 bases spanning the gap. The CDR3 totals 14 residues. Germline V gives CDR1 MNHEY, CDR2 SVGAGI. Here the CDR3 reads CASMDRTRGYEQYF. DNA for the CDR3: TGTGCCAGCATGGATAGGACTCGGGGCTACGAGCAGTACTTC.